This T cell receptor (beta chain) originates from a study of cytomegalovirus exposure and HLA in healthy donors (dated by TCRdb to 2016 to 2017). In terms of the full investigation: An earlier analysis of 587 of the donors reported approximately 270 Gb of sequence data and around 110 million unique TCR beta sequences from 150 million to 200 million T cells. A later genetic analysis used genome-wide SNP genotypes for 398 of the 666 donors, treating that subset as a discovery cohort. High-throughput TCR immunosequencing, statistical association of individual TCRs with disease status, and machine learning were combined to predict cytomegalovirus infection status. About 5 DR-DQ haplotypes were handled as single units for association and clustering, since linkage in the cohort was strong. The aim of the study was to test whether cataloging public T cell receptors could identify signatures of past pathogen exposure. Typing coverage varied by locus: about 620-630 donors for A, B, C, DRB1 and DQB1; approximately 500 for DQA1; nearly 610 for DPA1; around 450 for DPB1. Across some 400 genotyped donors of the cohort, an average of approximately 200,000 unique TCR beta nucleotide sequences per donor were sequenced, and roughly 20% of those sequences were non-productive. Along with the roughly 710-subject first cohort, a separate validation cohort of approximately 110 different subjects was used. In the later analysis, no new phenotypic data were used to find candidate immune exposures; instead, reliance was placed on TCR beta sequences and their occurrence across donors. All discovery cohort repertoires had been generated on a single sequencing platform. Approximately 300 gigabases of sequencing data and around 85 million unique TCR sequences made up an early release that covered nearly 650 HLA-typed donors. A later analysis re-examined previously published TCR beta repertoires from 600 to 700 donors and added high-resolution HLA genotyping to investigate patterns of TCR occurrence. The T cell repertoires of under 750 subjects were profiled by immunosequencing and related to cytomegalovirus serostatus. An earlier analysis of about 600 of the donors used high-throughput TCR beta sequencing to judge whether each TCR beta V gene segment behaved as functional or pseudogenic. HLA typing included class I and class II loci at four-digit resolution. The genetic ancestry cluster associated with self-reported Caucasian donors included around 76% of the roughly 400 genotyped donors. Donor age, sex, ethnicity and CMV serostatus were compiled alongside the repertoire data.

The cohort comprised approximately 700 healthy bone marrow donors. At the time of sampling, every cohort member was nominally healthy, though immune exposures that went unrecorded were likely present. The donor tested CMV seropositive and was one of the 289 seropositive cohort members. A peripheral blood sample was provided by each donor, and peripheral blood mononuclear cells were used for TCR beta sequencing. The Qiagen DNeasy Blood Extraction Kit was used to extract genomic DNA from the blood cell samples. Library creation used the immunoSEQ multiplex PCR assay. For the multiplex PCR, a mixture combining 60 forward primers for TCR Vbeta segments and 13 reverse primers for TCR Jbeta segments was used. Amplification of the CDR3 region of rearranged TCR beta genes was performed with a multiplex PCR assay on genomic DNA. Amplified TCR beta libraries were sequenced as 87-base-pair reads on the Illumina HiSeq System. As for the authors' bioinformatics: In a later analysis, 77 million or so unique TCR beta chains were counted across the roughly 670 repertoires, and around 10 million of these chains were shared by at least two donors. Raw reads were error-corrected and collapsed into unique sequences with a nearest-neighbor algorithm that merged closely related sequences to remove PCR and sequencing errors. Alignment of CDR3 sequences to IMGT reference sequences was used to assign V, D and J gene segments. For a sequence to be retained, a match of at least six nucleotides to both a V gene segment and a J gene segment was required. A rearrangement was called productive if the CDR3 had no stop codons and remained in frame with V and J, and every other rearrangement was called non-productive. CDR3 was defined by IMGT convention, running from the second conserved V-encoded cysteine to the conserved J-encoded phenylalanine. In an earlier analysis of more than 550 of the donors, sequences lacking an unambiguous match to a single V gene segment were excluded. An earlier analysis of a few hundred of the donors classified V segments as functional when productive rearrangements were above 56.7% and as segregating when the standard deviation between donors was above 5%. A statistical classification framework was built for diagnosing cytomegalovirus status from the catalog of TCR beta chain sequences. In a later analysis, V and J genes were assigned by comparing TCR nucleotide sequences against IMGT/GENE-DB human TR gene sequences. A later analysis assigned CDR3 sequences and most-parsimonious VDJ recombination scenarios with the TCRdist pipeline. A later analysis defined each TCR beta chain by its CDR3 amino acid sequence plus V-gene family, and excluded reads lacking a unique V-gene family. To address suspected cross-contamination and a sequencing artifact, a later analysis removed under 600 highly shared, low-generation-probability nucleotide sequences. A later analysis calculated a clonal expansion index for each public chain from normalized within-repertoire ranks of inferred template counts. In a later analysis, generation probabilities were computed with a VDJ recombination model fitted to out-of-frame rearrangements, and the resulting probabilities were checked against IGoR. In a later analysis, hypergeometric tests were used to score TCR-TCR, TCR-HLA and TCR-CMV co-occurrence, with a repertoire-size bias correction applied to TCR pairs. In a later analysis, false discovery rates were estimated by permuting HLA or CMV assignments 20 times. In a later analysis, co-occurring TCRs were grouped using DBSCAN, with TCRdist sequence similarity added in when clustering inside HLA-allele-positive subsets. Repertoires with fewer than 30,000 or more than 120,000 public chains were left out of co-occurrence clustering, as were a handful of repertoires with anomalous nucleotide sharing. TCRdb retrieved this table from immuneACCESS and kept in-frame rearrangements only. Not all clones are present; in checked studies, unresolved V genes account for under half, and no reason is known for the remainder. That table furnishes V, J and clone size, whereas the DNA furnished D and trimming. The table for this sample lists roughly 170,000 clones; 75% to 85% of them were counted only once. Over 10% of the sample belongs to the ten largest clones.

What the study reported, not specific to this receptor: In a later genetic analysis, a missense DCLRE1C variant was associated with V-gene and J-gene trimming of TCR beta chains, and the association was replicated in an independent cohort. The earlier analysis of nearly 600 of the donors excluded approximately 17 rarely observed V segments, including chromosome 9 orphons, because counts were too low. While some public TCRs were present in many individuals, most TCR sequences turned up only very rarely across donors. According to a later analysis, parvovirus B19, influenza, CMV and Epstein-Barr virus appeared linked to several top co-occurrence clusters. It was suggested by the authors that the approach could potentially be generalized to other disease states and immunological phenotypes. Correlated functional status among segregating V segments might be attributable to linkage disequilibrium, but an unknown experimental factor could not be ruled out. In a later analysis, HLA-associated TCR beta chains were found to be more clonally expanded and to have lower generation probabilities than equally common non-associated chains. Because HLA typing was unavailable for some donors at each locus, only the typed subset was used in association tests. A cluster of highly shared sequence variants was judged likely to represent a technical artifact of the sequencing pipeline. A total of 164 TCR beta chains were listed by the study as associated with cytomegalovirus. In a later analysis, most CMV-associated TCR beta chains were found to appear HLA-restricted, with HLA associations seemingly driven largely by CMV exposure. Strong co-occurrence of HLA alleles, especially DR and DQ, made assigning TCR associations to individual alleles difficult. Three of the identified cytomegalovirus-associated TCR beta chains were confirmed in vitro to be specific for cytomegalovirus antigens. Immune exposure information for the cohort was limited to CMV serostatus. A later genetic analysis reported fewer N-insertions in productive TCRs among donors in an Asian-associated ancestry cluster than the roughly 650-donor mean. A further reported finding was that TCR beta sequences accurately predicted the HLA-A and HLA-B alleles for most subjects in the first cohort. In this cohort, only TCR beta chains were sequenced, and detectable features were limited by the absence of alpha or paired-chain data. Roughly uniform sequencing depth across donors was assumed in presence/absence analyses, although this assumption may not hold. Specific HLA alleles were associated with 15,000 to 20,000 TCR beta sequences at a false discovery rate of 0.05 in a later analysis. The classifier was reported to diagnose cytomegalovirus status with high specificity and sensitivity in both the original cohort and the validation cohort. In an earlier analysis of 450 to 750 of the donors, most TCR beta V segments appeared in productive rearrangements about 87% or about 30% of the time, broadly matching IMGT annotations. According to a later analysis, TCR association rates differed among HLA loci, with DRB1 alleles showing the most associated TCRs and HLA-C alleles showing the fewest.

This clone was detected once. Its antigen is currently not known. Nothing much larger sits one base from this clone, and base qualities are not available. Sequences were obtained from PBMCs. This clonotype was obtained from a woman in her 50s in good health and CMV-seropositive.

The CDR3 amino acid sequence is: CASSIDLGRGLNQPQHF. The nucleotide sequence is TGTGCCAGTAGTATAGATCTGGGCAGGGGGCTAAATCAGCCCCAGCATTTT. The V and J genes are TRBV19 and TRBJ1-5; the junction holds 8 bases that match TRBD1. Its CDR3 holds 17 amino acids, cysteine through phenylalanine. The CDR3 DNA has 51 bases and is translated from base 1. Trimming accounts for 0 bases at V and 4 bases at J, while the number of junction bases matched to no gene is 8. From a lookup of the germline V gene (reference sequence), CDR1 and CDR2 are LNHDA and SQIVND.